The entry below describes one T cell receptor (beta chain). As yet, its antigen is unknown. Some clones are missing from TCRdb's copy, which holds only in-frame ones; the method was immunoSEQ multiplex PCR. The data contain about 180,000 clones, 85% to 95% of them singletons. Second-dose timings of about 4 or about 12 weeks were pooled. With V trimmed by 4 bases and J by 3 bases, 16 bases remained unmatched. This CDR3 region has 19 residues. The germline V gene encodes CDR1 SGDLS and CDR2 YYNGEE. This sample stems from a study of T cell responses to AZD1222 COVID-19 vaccine. Findings and limits, study-wide: Spike-specific TCR breadth and depth grew following two AZD1222 doses. None of the repertoires were sampled until the peak T cell response had passed.

The sample consisted of peripheral blood, taken 28 days after the second AZD1222 dose. The origin of this receptor is an adult who received the AZD1222 COVID-19 vaccine. The rearrangement joins TRBV9 to TRBJ2-1, with 10 nucleotides matching TRBD2. CDR3 DNA sequence: TGTGCCAGCAGCCCAAGTGACGACGGACTAGCGGTGAACTACAATGAGCAGTTCTTC. It codes for CASSPSDDGLAVNYNEQFF.